This TCR beta chain was captured in a study of CD8+ T cells in alopecia areata. The wider study: Twice daily, treated patients received 5 to 10 mg of oral tofacitinib.

cDNA serving as the sequencing template came from extracted, reverse transcribed RNA. Produced via immunoSEQ multiplex PCR; TCRdb's table is partial and in-frame only. The sample lists 160,000 or so clones, just over 65% seen once, with roughly 10% in the top ten. The sequenced sample was CD8+ T cells sorted from blood, obtained at week 0. This receptor was identified in a human donor with alopecia areata.

The CDR3 loop reads CASSMTHNYGYTF. The CDR3, as DNA: TGTGCCAGCAGCATGACACATAACTATGGCTACACCTTC. This chain connects TRBV27 to TRBJ1-2; D unclear. The CDR3 is made up of 13 amino acids. Germline CDR1 and CDR2: MNHEY and SMNVEV (reference sequence). The V end lost 6 bases, the J end lost 1 base, and 9 bases lay between the germline ends.